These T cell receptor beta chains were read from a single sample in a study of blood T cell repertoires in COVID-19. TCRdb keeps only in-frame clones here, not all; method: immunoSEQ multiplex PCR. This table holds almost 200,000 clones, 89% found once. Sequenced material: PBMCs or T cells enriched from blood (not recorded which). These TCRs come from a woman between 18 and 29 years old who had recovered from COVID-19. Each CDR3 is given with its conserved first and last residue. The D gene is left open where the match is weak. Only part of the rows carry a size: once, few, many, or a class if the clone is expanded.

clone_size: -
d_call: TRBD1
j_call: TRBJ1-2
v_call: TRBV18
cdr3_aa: CASSPGATGGVYGYTF
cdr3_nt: TGTGCCAGCTCACCGGGGGCGACAGGGGGCGTTTATGGCTACACCTTC

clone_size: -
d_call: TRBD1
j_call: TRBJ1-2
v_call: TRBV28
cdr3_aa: CASSLGDSNYGYTF
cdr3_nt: TGTGCCAGCAGTTTGGGGGACAGTAACTATGGCTACACCTTC

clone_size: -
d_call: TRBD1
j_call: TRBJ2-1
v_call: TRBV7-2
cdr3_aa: CASSSRQGAQFF
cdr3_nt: TGTGCCAGCAGCTCTCGACAGGGTGCGCAGTTCTTC

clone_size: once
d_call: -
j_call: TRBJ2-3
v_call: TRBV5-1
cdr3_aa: CASSDREGRDTQYF
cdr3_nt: TGCGCCAGCTCGGACAGGGAGGGGAGAGATACGCAGTATTTT

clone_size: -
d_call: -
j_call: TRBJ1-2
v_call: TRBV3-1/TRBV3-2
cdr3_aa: CASSLRQPMEYGYTF
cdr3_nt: TGTGCCAGCAGCCTTAGACAGCCGATGGAATATGGCTACACCTTC

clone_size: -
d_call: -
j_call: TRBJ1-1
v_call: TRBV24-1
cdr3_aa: CATSGRGGTEAFF
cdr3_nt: TGTGCCACCAGCGGGCGGGGGGGGACTGAAGCTTTCTTT

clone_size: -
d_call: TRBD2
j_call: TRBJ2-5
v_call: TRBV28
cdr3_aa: CASSPAGGKQETQYF
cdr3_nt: TGTGCCAGCAGTCCAGCGGGGGGGAAACAAGAGACCCAGTACTTC

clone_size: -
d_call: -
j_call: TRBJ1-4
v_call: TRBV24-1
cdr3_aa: CATSDSGVLNEKLFF
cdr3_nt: TGTGCCACCAGTGATTCCGGGGTCCTTAATGAAAAACTGTTTTTT

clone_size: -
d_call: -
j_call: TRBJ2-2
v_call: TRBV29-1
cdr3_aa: CSVLGRANTGELFF
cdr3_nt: TGCAGCGTTTTGGGCAGGGCGAACACCGGGGAGCTGTTTTTT

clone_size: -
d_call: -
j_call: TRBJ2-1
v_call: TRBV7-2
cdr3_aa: CASSLRSSSYNEQFF
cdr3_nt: TGTGCCAGCAGCTTGCGTTCGTCTTCGTACAATGAGCAGTTCTTC

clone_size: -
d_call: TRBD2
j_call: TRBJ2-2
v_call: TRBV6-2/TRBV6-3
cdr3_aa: CASSPIMAGVNTGELFF
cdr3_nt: TGTGCCAGCAGCCCAATAATGGCGGGGGTGAACACCGGGGAGCTGTTTTTT

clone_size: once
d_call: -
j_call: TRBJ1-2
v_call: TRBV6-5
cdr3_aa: CASSHQPQGDYGYTF
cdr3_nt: TGTGCCAGCAGTCACCAACCACAGGGAGACTATGGCTACACCTTC

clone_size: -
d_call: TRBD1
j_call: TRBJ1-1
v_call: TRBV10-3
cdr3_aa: CAISDSGTGQSVEAFF
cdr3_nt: TGTGCCATCAGTGACTCCGGGACAGGACAGTCGGTTGAAGCTTTCTTT

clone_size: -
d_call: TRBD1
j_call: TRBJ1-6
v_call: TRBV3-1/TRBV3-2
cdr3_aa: CASSQVQGSSPLHF
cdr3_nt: TGTGCCAGCAGCCAAGTACAGGGGAGCTCACCCCTCCACTTT

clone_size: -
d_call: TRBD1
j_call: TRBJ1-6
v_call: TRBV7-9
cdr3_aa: CASRNRGDSPLHF
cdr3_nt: TGTGCCAGCAGAAACAGGGGGGATTCACCCCTCCACTTT

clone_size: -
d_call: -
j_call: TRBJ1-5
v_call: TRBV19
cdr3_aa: CASSPAPRGSGYSNQPQHF
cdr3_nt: TGTGCCAGTAGCCCCGCCCCCCGAGGCTCGGGTTATAGCAATCAGCCCCAGCATTTT

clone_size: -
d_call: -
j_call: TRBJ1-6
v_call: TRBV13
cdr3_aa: CASSLQGSTYNSPLHF
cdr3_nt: TGTGCCAGCAGCTTACAGGGGAGCACCTATAATTCACCCCTCCACTTT

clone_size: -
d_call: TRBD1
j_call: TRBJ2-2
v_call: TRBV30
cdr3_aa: CAWSSGQGLTGELFF
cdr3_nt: TGTGCCTGGAGTTCTGGACAGGGACTCACCGGGGAGCTGTTTTTT

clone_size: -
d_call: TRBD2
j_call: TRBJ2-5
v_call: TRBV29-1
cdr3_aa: CSAFAGTSGGFGETQYF
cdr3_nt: TGCAGCGCCTTTGCTGGGACTAGCGGGGGTTTCGGGGAGACCCAGTACTTC

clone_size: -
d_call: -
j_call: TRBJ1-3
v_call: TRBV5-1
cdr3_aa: CASSLGRAGRENTIYF
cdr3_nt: TGCGCCAGCAGCTTGGGACGGGCGGGAAGAGAAAACACCATATATTTT

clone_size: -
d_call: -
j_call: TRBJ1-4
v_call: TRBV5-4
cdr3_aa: CASSLGQTTTNEKLFF
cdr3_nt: TGTGCCAGCAGCTTGGGTCAGACTACAACTAATGAAAAACTGTTTTTT

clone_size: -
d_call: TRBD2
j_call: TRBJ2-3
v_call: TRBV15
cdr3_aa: CATSREASGGPSTDTQYF
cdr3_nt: TGTGCCACCAGCAGAGAGGCTAGCGGGGGTCCATCCACAGATACGCAGTATTTT

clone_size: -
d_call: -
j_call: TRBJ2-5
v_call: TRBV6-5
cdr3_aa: CASSYTPGLQETQYF
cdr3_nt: TGTGCCAGCAGTTACACCCCTGGGCTACAAGAGACCCAGTACTTC

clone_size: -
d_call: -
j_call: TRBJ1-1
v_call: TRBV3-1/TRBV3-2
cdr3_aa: CASSQNERNTEAFF
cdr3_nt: TGTGCCAGCAGCCAAAACGAGCGAAACACTGAAGCTTTCTTT

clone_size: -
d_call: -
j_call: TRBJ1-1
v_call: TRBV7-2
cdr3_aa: CASSLRGGTVNTEAFF
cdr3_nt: TGTGCCAGCAGCTTACGGGGGGGAACTGTGAACACTGAAGCTTTCTTT

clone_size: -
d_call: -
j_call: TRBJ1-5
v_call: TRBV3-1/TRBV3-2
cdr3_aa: CASSLKGRGQPQHF
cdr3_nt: TGTGCCAGCAGCCTAAAAGGCCGGGGTCAGCCCCAGCATTTT

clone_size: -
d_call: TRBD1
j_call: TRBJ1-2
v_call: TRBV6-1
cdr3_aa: CASSETGASGYTF
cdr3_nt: TGTGCCAGCAGTGAAACAGGGGCCAGTGGCTACACCTTC

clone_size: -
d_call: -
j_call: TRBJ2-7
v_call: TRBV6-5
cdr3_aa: CASSLKGLHEQYF
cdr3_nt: TGTGCCAGCAGTCTTAAGGGGCTCCACGAGCAGTACTTC

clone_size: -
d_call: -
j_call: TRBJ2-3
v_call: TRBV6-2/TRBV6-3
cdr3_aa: CASSGTFPDTQYF
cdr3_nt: TGTGCCAGCAGCGGGACTTTCCCAGATACGCAGTATTTT

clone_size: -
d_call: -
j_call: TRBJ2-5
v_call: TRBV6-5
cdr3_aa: CASSLGLQETQYF
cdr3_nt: TGTGCCAGCAGCCTGGGGCTCCAAGAGACCCAGTACTTC

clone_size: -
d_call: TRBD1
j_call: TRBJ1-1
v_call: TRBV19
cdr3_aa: CASKRTGSTEAFF
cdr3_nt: TGTGCCAGTAAGAGGACAGGGTCCACTGAAGCTTTCTTT

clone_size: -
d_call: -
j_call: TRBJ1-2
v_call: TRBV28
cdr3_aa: CASSYRRRDGYTF
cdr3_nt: TGTGCCAGCAGTTACCGACGGAGGGATGGCTACACCTTC

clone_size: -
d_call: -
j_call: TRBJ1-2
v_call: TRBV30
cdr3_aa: CAWSVLSYGYTF
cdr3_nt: TGTGCCTGGAGTGTACTGAGCTATGGCTACACCTTC

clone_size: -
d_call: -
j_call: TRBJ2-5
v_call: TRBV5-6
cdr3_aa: CASSAGTVPRSTQYF
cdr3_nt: TGTGCCAGCAGCGCGGGGACAGTTCCAAGATCGACCCAGTACTTC

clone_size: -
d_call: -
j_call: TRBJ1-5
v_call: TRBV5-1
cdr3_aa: CASSLQGSDQPQHF
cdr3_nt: TGCGCCAGCAGCTTGCAGGGTAGTGATCAGCCCCAGCATTTT

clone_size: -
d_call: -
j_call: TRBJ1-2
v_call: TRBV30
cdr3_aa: CAWSSGGYTF
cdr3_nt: TGTGCCTGGAGTTCCGGGGGCTACACCTTC

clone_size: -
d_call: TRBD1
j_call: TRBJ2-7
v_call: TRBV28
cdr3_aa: CASSSGTGVYEQYF
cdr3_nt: TGTGCCAGCAGTTCCGGGACAGGGGTATACGAGCAGTACTTC

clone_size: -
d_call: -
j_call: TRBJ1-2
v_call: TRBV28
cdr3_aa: CASTPHTGFYGYTF
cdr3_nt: TGTGCCAGCACCCCCCATACAGGGTTCTATGGCTACACCTTC

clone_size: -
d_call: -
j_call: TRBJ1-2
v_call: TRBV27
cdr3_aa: CASSPLVSTGPSGYTF
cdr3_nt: TGTGCCAGCAGCCCCCTAGTTTCTACAGGCCCCTCAGGCTACACCTTC